Following are 29 T cell receptor beta chains from one sample sequenced in a study of vaccination effects on CD4 cells after COVID-19. Sequencing was performed with immunoSEQ multiplex PCR; in TCRdb, only in-frame clones are kept and a portion is missing. Here the sample spans around 66,000 clones, over 70% being singletons. Their antigens remain unidentified. An approximately 10-day culture period preceded the isolation of CD4+ T cells. Either the mRNA-1273 or the BNT162b2 vaccine was given to participants as two doses. Sequencing was performed on CD4+ T cells from PBMCs cultured without peptide, taken after COVID-19 vaccination. These TCRs come from a human donor who received a COVID-19 vaccine.

The rearrangement joins TRBV7-2 to TRBJ2-3, with TRBD2 matching over 9 bases. J was trimmed by 5 bases and V by 6 bases; bases with no gene match: 12. Per the germline V gene, CDR1 is SGHTA and CDR2 is FQGNSA. The CDR3 consists of 16 residues. CDR3 amino acids: CASRSWGGGAKDTQYF. CDR3 bases: TGTGCCAGCAGGTCTTGGGGCGGGGGGGCAAAAGATACGCAGTATTTT. Based on the CDR3 plus reference TRBV7-2 and TRBJ2-3, the full variable domain is GAGVSQSPSNKVTEKGKDVELRCDPISGHTALYWYRQSLGQGLEFLIYFQGNSAPDKSGLPSDRFSAERTGGSVSTLTIQRTQQEDSAVYLCASRSWGGGAKDTQYFGPGTRLTVL.

The V call is TRBV3-1 (or the pseudogene TRBV3-2), the J call TRBJ2-6, with 7 bases fitting TRBD1. The V gene end was trimmed by 4 bases and the J gene end by 2 bases; junction bases not matched to a gene: 5. The germline gives CDR1 LGHDT, CDR2 YNNKEL (reference sequence). This CDR3 has 16 amino acids. DNA of the CDR3: TGTGCCAGCAGCCCATTTACAGGGGCTGGGGCCAACGTCCTGACTTTC. It encodes CASSPFTGAGANVLTF.

This clone has just a few counts. The chain combines TRBV3-1 (or the pseudogene TRBV3-2) with TRBJ2-7; 12 bases align to TRBD1. The CDR3 length is 14 residues. Germline V gene data show CDR1 as LGHDT and CDR2 as YNNKEL (reference sequence). V lost 4 bases to trimming and J lost 6 bases; unmatched junction nucleotides: 4. CDR3 in amino acids: CASSPPGQGAEQYV. In DNA, the CDR3 is TGTGCCAGCAGCCCCCCGGGACAGGGGGCCGAGCAGTACGTC.

The rearrangement uses TRBV29-1 and TRBJ2-1, with D possibly matching TRBD1 (5 bases). V was clipped by 3 bases and J by 4 bases, with 7 bases between them. The germline V gene has CDR1 SQVTM and CDR2 ANQGSEA. This CDR3 region has 12 residues. The CDR3, as DNA: TGCAGCGTTGACCGACAGTACAATGAGCAGTTCTTC. Translation: CSVDRQYNEQFF.

The rearrangement joins TRBV5-4 to TRBJ2-5, with D unresolved. Per the germline V gene, CDR1 is SGHNT and CDR2 is YYREEE (reference sequence). This CDR3 region has 14 residues. Trimming cost V 0 bases and J 5 bases, with 11 bases left between them. This CDR3 is CASSLAPLGETQYF. CDR3 bases: TGTGCCAGCAGCTTGGCCCCGTTGGGGGAGACCCAGTACTTC.

V gene TRBV7-2 combines with J gene TRBJ1-5; D gene ambiguous. The CDR3 covers 15 residues. CDR1 and CDR2 from the germline V gene are SGHTA and FQGNSA. V lost 1 base, J lost 0 bases, and 7 bases lay in between. DNA of the CDR3: TGTGCCAGCAGCTTAGGAGAATATAGCAATCAGCCCCAGCATTTT. Translating it yields CASSLGEYSNQPQHF.

The chain carries TRBV6-5 and TRBJ1-5, with 8 bases aligning to TRBD1. This CDR3 region has 15 residues. V dropped 6 bases and J dropped 4; count of bases not matched to a gene: 8. Germline CDR1 and CDR2: MNHEY and SVGAGI. CDR3 protein: CASRTHRGSNQPQHF. Here the CDR3 DNA reads TGTGCCAGCAGGACCCACAGGGGGTCAAATCAGCCCCAGCATTTT.

CDR3 residues: CATSIYRVRDSYEQYV. CDR3 bases: TGTGCCACCAGTATCTACAGGGTCAGGGACTCCTACGAGCAGTACGTC. J is TRBJ2-7 and V is TRBV24-1; D might be TRBD1 (6 bases). This CDR3 region has 16 residues. V shed 6 bases and J shed 0 bases, with 17 bases lying between them. Germline values: CDR1 KGHDR, CDR2 SFDVKD.

The gene calls are TRBV19 and TRBJ1-5, with 7 bases matching TRBD1. Germline V gene lookup returns CDR1 LNHDA and CDR2 SQIVND (reference sequence). V shed 10 bases and J 3 bases; nucleotides not matched to a gene: 15. The CDR3 is 16 amino acids. CDR3 sequence: CATKTGDKGNNQPQHF. The CDR3 nucleotides read TGTGCCACAAAAACAGGGGATAAGGGGAACAATCAGCCCCAGCATTTT.

This clone occurred a few times. V usage is TRBV6-2 or TRBV6-3 and J usage is TRBJ1-2; D unresolved. This CDR3 has 15 amino acids. V was clipped by 0 bases and J by 2 bases, with 10 bases between them. The germline gives CDR1 MNHEY, CDR2 SVGEGT. This chain's CDR3 is CASSYSAESNYGYTF. DNA for the CDR3: TGTGCCAGCAGTTACTCGGCTGAATCAAACTATGGCTACACCTTC.

This rearrangement joins TRBV6-5 to TRBJ2-7; TRBD1 matches at 10 bases. The germline gives CDR1 MNHEY, CDR2 SVGAGI. Trimming took 6 bases from V and 0 from J; bases not matched to a gene: 5. The CDR3 length is 15 residues. CDR3 residues: CASRKGQGSSYEQYV. CDR3 nucleotide sequence: TGTGCCAGCAGGAAGGGACAGGGGAGCTCCTACGAGCAGTACGTC.

This clone has a single count. The DNA of the CDR3 is TGTGCCAGCAGCTTTCGACAGACAGCAACTAATGAAAAACTGTTTTTT. Translated, it gives CASSFRQTATNEKLFF. This chain uses TRBV5-4 with TRBJ1-4; a weak D match, TRBD1 (5 bases). Germline CDR1 reads SGHNT; CDR2 reads YYREEE (reference sequence). This CDR3 has 16 residues. Trimming stripped 2 bases from V and 0 bases from J, with 11 bases between. Full variable domain (outside the CDR3, taken from reference TRBV5-4 and TRBJ1-4): ETGVTQSPTHLIKTRGQQVTLRCSSQSGHNTVSWYQQALGQGPQFIFQYYREEENGRGNFPPRFSGLQFPNYSSELNVNALELDDSALYLCASSFRQTATNEKLFFGSGTQLSVL.

The chain employs TRBV19 and TRBJ2-5; D is perhaps TRBD1 (6 bases). The CDR3 has 13 amino acids. CDR1 is LNHDA and CDR2 is SQIVND in the germline V gene (reference sequence). V lost 10 bases, J lost 2 bases, and 14 bases lay in between. DNA for the CDR3: TGTGCCACCTATAACAGGGCTCAAGAGACCCAGTACTTC. It encodes CATYNRAQETQYF. Drawing the rest from reference TRBV19 and TRBJ2-5, the complete variable domain is DGGITQSPKYLFRKEGQNVTLSCEQNLNHDAMYWYRQDPGQGLRLIYYSQIVNDFQKGDIAEGYSVSREKKESFPLTVTSAQKNPTAFYLCATYNRAQETQYFGPGTRLLVL.

This sequence joins TRBV9 and TRBJ2-2, with TRBD2 identical over 7 bases. The germline gives CDR1 SGDLS, CDR2 YYNGEE. J was trimmed by 8 bases and V by 5 bases; bases with no gene match: 6. The CDR3 loop spans 13 amino acids. CDR3 loop: CASRNSGSGELFF. CDR3 bases: TGTGCCAGCAGGAATAGCGGGTCTGGGGAGCTGTTTTTT.

The gene calls are TRBV7-8 and TRBJ1-6, with D possibly TRBD1 on 5 matching bases. Trimming removed 4 bases from V and 9 bases from J, with 16 bases in between. The CDR3 is 15 residues long. Germline-derived CDR1 and CDR2 are SGHVS and FQNEAQ. The CDR3, as DNA: TGTGCCAGCAGCTCATGGGGGGTTTTAGGTTCACCCCTCCACTTT. Translating it yields CASSSWGVLGSPLHF.

This rearrangement joins TRBV5-4 to TRBJ1-4; D is uncertain. CDR3 length: 17 residues. Trimming stripped 3 bases from V and 0 bases from J, with 15 bases between. Germline-derived CDR1 and CDR2 are SGHNT and YYREEE (reference sequence). CDR3 residues: CASSSPQGQSTNEKLFF. The CDR3 DNA follows: TGTGCCAGCAGCTCTCCACAAGGGCAATCAACTAATGAAAAACTGTTTTTT.

The V call is TRBV12-3 or TRBV12-4, the J call TRBJ1-5; D possibly corresponds to TRBD1 (5 bases). The CDR3 totals 11 residues. V shed 10 bases and J shed 12 bases, with 16 bases lying between them. As DNA, the CDR3 is TGTGCCACAGGGCGTGGGAGTCACCAGCATTTT. Its translation: CATGRGSHQHF.

The V and J genes are TRBV7-2 and TRBJ2-3; D ambiguous. V lost 3 bases and J lost 5, with 6 bases in between. Germline V gene sequence: CDR1 SGHTA, CDR2 FQGNSA. This CDR3 contains 12 residues. The CDR3 loop is CASSLTRDTQYF. DNA of the CDR3: TGTGCCAGCAGCTTGACTCGAGATACGCAGTATTTT. The full variable domain, with the rest looked up from reference TRBV7-2 and TRBJ2-3, is GAGVSQSPSNKVTEKGKDVELRCDPISGHTALYWYRQSLGQGLEFLIYFQGNSAPDKSGLPSDRFSAERTGGSVSTLTIQRTQQEDSAVYLCASSLTRDTQYFGPGTRLTVL.

The chain's CDR3 is CASSEAGGLTGELFF. In DNA form, the CDR3 reads TGTGCCAGCAGTGAGGCGGGGGGGTTAACCGGGGAGCTGTTTTTT. The rearrangement joins TRBV6-2 or TRBV6-3 to TRBJ2-2; 9 bases are shared with TRBD2. CDR3 length: 15 amino acids. The J segment lost 5 bases and the V segment lost 5 bases, leaving 6 bases of the junction unmatched. The germline gives CDR1 MNHEY, CDR2 SVGEGT.

This clone was recorded only once. The V call is TRBV19, the J call TRBJ1-2; maybe TRBD1 (5 bases). V lost 4 bases to trimming and J lost 6 bases, with 21 bases between them. The CDR3 is made up of 16 amino acids. Germline lookup yields CDR1 LNHDA and CDR2 SQIVND (reference sequence). The CDR3 region is CASSKGPGLIYDGYTF. The CDR3 coding sequence is TGTGCCAGTAGTAAAGGACCGGGACTTATATATGATGGCTACACCTTC.

This clone was recorded once. The V gene is TRBV24-1, the J gene TRBJ1-5, with TRBD1 as a possible D gene (5 bases). Germline V CDR1 and CDR2: KGHDR, SFDVKD. CDR3 length: 16 amino acids. V was pared by 2 bases and J by 0 bases, with 10 bases between. CDR3 sequence (DNA): TGTGCCACCAGTGATTCCGGGACGCTTAGCAATCAGCCCCAGCATTTT. Residues: CATSDSGTLSNQPQHF.

The rearrangement joins TRBV23-1 to TRBJ1-3; TRBD1 might be the D (6 bases). TRBV23-1 is sorted into the ORF group, with uncertain function. The CDR3 is 13 residues long. V was pared by 11 bases and J by 4 bases, with 15 bases between. The CDR3 sequence: CAQALGAGNTIYF. For the CDR3, the DNA is TGCGCCCAAGCCCTGGGGGCCGGAAACACCATATATTTT.

The V and J genes are TRBV5-1 and TRBJ1-1; D not certain. CDR1 and CDR2 (germline): SGHRS, YFSETQ. V shed 0 bases and J shed 4 bases, with 10 bases lying between them. The CDR3 contains 14 residues. The CDR3, as DNA: TGCGCCAGCAGCTTGGCCGGGGAAGGCACTGAAGCTTTCTTT. This codes for CASSLAGEGTEAFF.

The chain combines TRBV4-3 with TRBJ1-1; TRBD1 aligns across 7 bases. This CDR3 has 13 amino acids. CDR1 LGHNA and CDR2 YSLEER come from the germline V gene. The ends lost 5 bases at V and 4 bases at J; junction bases unmatched: 4. The CDR3 coding sequence is TGCGCCAGCAGCGACAGGGAGTTCACTGAAGCTTTCTTT. It is translated as CASSDREFTEAFF.

The genes are TRBV7-3 and TRBJ2-2; 13 nucleotides agree with TRBD2. Germline V CDR1 and CDR2: SGHTA, FQGTGA. This CDR3 has 16 amino acids. V was clipped by 5 bases and J by 4 bases; unmatched bases: 4. DNA for the CDR3: TGTGCCAGCAGCCTCTGGACTAGCGGGGGCACCGGGGAGCTGTTTTTT. This sequence encodes CASSLWTSGGTGELFF.

This chain uses TRBV6-5 with TRBJ1-1; a possible D gene is TRBD1 (6 bases). This CDR3 contains 14 residues. The germline V gene encodes CDR1 MNHEY and CDR2 SVGAGI. Trimming stripped 0 bases from V and 5 bases from J, with 10 bases between. CDR3 residues: CASSYSPGETEAFF. The CDR3, as DNA: TGTGCCAGCAGTTACTCCCCAGGGGAGACTGAAGCTTTCTTT.

This chain uses TRBV5-8 with TRBJ1-2; D is unclear. The CDR3 consists of 14 residues. V lost 0 bases to trimming and J lost 2 bases, with 8 bases between them. The V gene's germline CDR1 is SGHTS and CDR2 YDEGEE. This chain's CDR3 is CASSLGPGNYGYTF. CDR3 DNA: TGTGCCAGCAGCTTGGGTCCGGGGAACTATGGCTACACCTTC. The variable domain in full, completed from reference TRBV5-8 and TRBJ1-2, reads EAGVTQSPTHLIKTRGQQATLRCSPISGHTSVYWYQQALGLGLQFLLWYDEGEERNRGNFPPRFSGRQFPNYSSELNVNALELEDSALYLCASSLGPGNYGYTFGSGTRLTVV.

The CDR3 nucleotides read TGTGCCACCAGTGATCGCCGACTACTCCAAGAGACCCAGTACTTC. Amino acids: CATSDRRLLQETQYF. The chain uses TRBV24-1 and TRBJ2-5, with D possibly TRBD2 on 5 matching bases. The germline V gene has CDR1 KGHDR and CDR2 SFDVKD. Trimming cost V 3 bases and J 1 base, with 11 bases left between them. The CDR3 runs to 15 residues.

The V gene is TRBV19, the J gene TRBJ2-2, with a weak D call TRBD1 (5 bases). Between the trimmed V and J ends, which lost 0 bases and 1 base, there was a span of 6 bases. Per germline, CDR1 LNHDA and CDR2 SQIVND (reference sequence). The CDR3 totals 15 residues. The CDR3 sequence is CASSIDRGNTGELFF. The CDR3 DNA reads as TGTGCCAGTAGTATAGATAGGGGGAACACCGGGGAGCTGTTTTTT.